The present entry profiles one T cell receptor (beta chain) with its context. In assigning cohorts, the study relied on participant-reported clinical history. Before being deemed recovered, Cohort 3 donors had two negative PCRs, clearance, or symptom resolution. The entry originates in a study of blood T cell repertoires in COVID-19. Overall study context: Samples of COVID-19 (acute and convalescent) were obtained from the United States, Italy and Spain.

Germline V gene data show CDR1 as LNHNV and CDR2 as YYDKDF (reference sequence). V was clipped by 1 base and J by 4 bases, with 13 bases between them. The CDR3 spans 15 residues. Methods used by the authors: Reference gene primer amplification gave nucleated cell count estimates. Clones were read by immunoSEQ multiplex PCR, and TCRdb kept only the in-frame ones, dropping some. V and J calls and clone size follow that table, whereas D and trimming were derived from the DNA. Of 200,000 to 250,000 clones in the sample, 70% to 85% are singletons; the top ten hold under 3.5%. J is TRBJ1-1 and V is TRBV15; D gene unclear. The sample taken for sequencing was PBMCs or T cells enriched from blood (not recorded which). This TCR was sampled from a woman between 55 and 75 years old who had recovered from COVID-19. CDR3 protein: CATSRGEDSGTEAFF. The CDR3 region has the DNA TGTGCCACCAGCAGAGGTGAGGATAGTGGCACTGAAGCTTTCTTT.